This T cell receptor (beta chain) was profiled in a study of blood T cell repertoires in COVID-19. The wider study: The analysed material was cDNA or gDNA that came from T cells, B-cell-depleted T cells, or PBMCs.

Authors' data handling: Scientists estimated how many nucleated cells there were by amplifying reference gene primers. Here immunoSEQ multiplex PCR was the method, and the copy in TCRdb shows in-frame clones only, minus some. D and trimming come from the DNA, and the V and J calls and clone size come from that table. The sample has fewer than 300,000 clones, around 90% seen once; the top ten hold under 0.95%. The CDR3 is made up of 13 amino acids. CDR1 SGHRS and CDR2 YFSETQ come from the germline V gene. On this clone itself: Its ends do not fully match the called genes, so a read error is possible.

The sequence was obtained from a woman aged 25-40 years with acute or convalescent COVID-19. Input material: peripheral blood. The chain recombines TRBV5-1 with TRBJ2-1, with D maybe TRBD2 (6 bases). CDR3 bases: TGCGCCAGCAGCCTGAGCGGGCCTGAGTCTCGACTCTTC. Translation: CASSLSGPESRLF.